This T cell receptor beta chain was identified in a study of blood T cell repertoires in COVID-19. Study-wide background: The United States, Italy and Spain supplied acute and convalescent COVID-19 samples. The cDNA or gDNA used as material had been derived from T cells, B-cell-depleted T cells, or PBMCs.

TCRdb keeps only in-frame clones here, not all; method: immunoSEQ multiplex PCR. The sample has about 140,000 clones, 77% seen once. The sequence was collected from a woman aged 50 to 60 with active or convalescent COVID-19. The specimen was peripheral blood.

CDR3 bases: TGTGCCAGCAGCCGCGCCGGACAGGGCACAGATACGCAGTATTTT. This encodes CASSRAGQGTDTQYF. V and J are TRBV11-3 and TRBJ2-3; the match to TRBD1 covers 7 bases. Germline assignment: CDR1 SGHNT and CDR2 YENEEA. The CDR3 length is 15 residues. V gave up 5 bases and J gave up 1 base; unmatched junction bases: 6. Full variable domain (remainder filled in from reference TRBV11-3 and TRBJ2-3): EAGVVQSPRYKIIEKKQPVAFWCNPISGHNTLYWYLQNLGQGPELLIRYENEEAVDDSQLPKDRFSAERLKGVDSTLKIQPAELGDSAVYLCASSRAGQGTDTQYFGPGTRLTVL.